This T cell receptor beta chain comes out of a study of regulatory T cells in long-lasting Graves disease. Study-level information: Prior antithyroid drug treatment in newly diagnosed Graves' patients lasted under 3 months.

Relying on iRepertoire HTBI primers and Arm-PCR of CDR3 regions, the team built TCR beta libraries. TCRdb reprocessed the multiplex PCR reads via MiXCR and lists one record per CDR3 protein. The table includes 200,000 to 250,000 distinct CDR3 sequences, around 20% detected once. General study points: Analyses excluded thyroid tissue, covering peripheral blood alone. Persistent disease samples used TRBV28, TRBJ1-2 and TRBJ2-5 preferentially.

As to time point: newly diagnosed GD, antithyroid drugs for less than 3 months. PBMC RNA served as the TCR library source. This clonotype showed up many times. Its specificity is not known. The CDR3 consists of 17 residues. Trimming stripped 5 bases from V and 1 base from J, with 18 bases between. Germline assignment: CDR1 PRHDT and CDR2 FYEKMQ (reference sequence). This chain joins TRBV13 and TRBJ1-5; D is perhaps TRBD1 (6 bases). The sequence derives from a female donor with Graves disease. Sample: peripheral blood mononuclear cells (PBMCs), taken at new diagnosis, from a patient treated with antithyroid drugs. CDR3 loop: CASSMRTQGWSNQPQHF. CDR3 nucleotides: TGTGCCAGCAGCATGCGGACACAGGGTTGGAGCAATCAGCCCCAGCATTTT. Supplemented by reference TRBV13 and TRBJ1-5, the full variable domain reads AAGVIQSPRHLIKEKRETATLKCYPIPRHDTVYWYQQGPGQDPQFLISFYEKMQSDKGSIPDRFSAQQFSDYHSELNMSSLELGDSALYFCASSMRTQGWSNQPQHFGDGTRLSIL.